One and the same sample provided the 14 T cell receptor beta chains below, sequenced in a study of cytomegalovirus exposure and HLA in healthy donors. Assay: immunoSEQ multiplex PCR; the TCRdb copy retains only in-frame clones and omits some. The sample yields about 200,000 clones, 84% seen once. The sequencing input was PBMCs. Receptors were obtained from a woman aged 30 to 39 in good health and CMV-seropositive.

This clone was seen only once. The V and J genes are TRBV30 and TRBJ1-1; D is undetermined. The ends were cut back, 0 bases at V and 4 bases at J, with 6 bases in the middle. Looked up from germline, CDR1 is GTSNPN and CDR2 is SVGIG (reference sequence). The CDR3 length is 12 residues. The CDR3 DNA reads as TGTGCCTGGAGTGTACTGGTCACTGAAGCTTTCTTT. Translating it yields CAWSVLVTEAFF.

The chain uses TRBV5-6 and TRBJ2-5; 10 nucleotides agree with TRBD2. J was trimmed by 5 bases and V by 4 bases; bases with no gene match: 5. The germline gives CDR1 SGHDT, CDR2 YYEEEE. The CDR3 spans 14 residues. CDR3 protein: CASSPASGSETQYF. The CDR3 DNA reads TGTGCCAGCAGCCCCGCTAGCGGGAGTGAGACCCAGTACTTC.

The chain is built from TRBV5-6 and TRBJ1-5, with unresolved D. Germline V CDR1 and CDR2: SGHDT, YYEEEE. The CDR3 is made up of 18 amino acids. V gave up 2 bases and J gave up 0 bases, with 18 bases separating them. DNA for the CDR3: TGTGCCAGCAGCTTTCGTCACGAGGGTCGATATAGCAATCAGCCCCAGCATTTT. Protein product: CASSFRHEGRYSNQPQHF.

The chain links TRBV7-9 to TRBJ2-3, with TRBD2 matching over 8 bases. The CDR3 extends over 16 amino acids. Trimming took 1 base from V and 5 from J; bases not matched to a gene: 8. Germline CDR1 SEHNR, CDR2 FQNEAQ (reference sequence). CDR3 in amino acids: CASSLVLREEGDTQYF. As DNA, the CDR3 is TGTGCCAGCAGCTTAGTGCTGCGGGAGGAAGGAGATACGCAGTATTTT.

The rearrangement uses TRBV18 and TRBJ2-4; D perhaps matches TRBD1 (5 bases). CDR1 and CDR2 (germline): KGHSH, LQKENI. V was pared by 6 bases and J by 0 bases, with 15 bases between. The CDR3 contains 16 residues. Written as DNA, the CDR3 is TGTGCCAGCTCCCACGACAGAGAGCTAGCCAAAAACATTCAGTACTTC. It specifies CASSHDRELAKNIQYF.

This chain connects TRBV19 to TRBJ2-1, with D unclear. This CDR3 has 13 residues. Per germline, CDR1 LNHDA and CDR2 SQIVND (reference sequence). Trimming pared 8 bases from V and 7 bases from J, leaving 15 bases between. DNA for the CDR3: TGTGCCAGTTCTCAGGAACGAAGGAATGAGCAGTTCTTC. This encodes CASSQERRNEQFF. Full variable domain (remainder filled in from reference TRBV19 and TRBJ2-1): DGGITQSPKYLFRKEGQNVTLSCEQNLNHDAMYWYRQDPGQGLRLIYYSQIVNDFQKGDIAEGYSVSREKKESFPLTVTSAQKNPTAFYLCASSQERRNEQFFGPGTRLTVL.

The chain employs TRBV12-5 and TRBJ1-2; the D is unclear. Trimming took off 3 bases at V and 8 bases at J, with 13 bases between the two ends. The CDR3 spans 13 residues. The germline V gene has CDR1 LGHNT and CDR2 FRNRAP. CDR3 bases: TGTGCTAGTGGTTTCCCGCCGCTGGGCGGCTACACCTTC. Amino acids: CASGFPPLGGYTF. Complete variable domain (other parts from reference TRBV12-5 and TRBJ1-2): DARVTQTPRHKVTEMGQEVTMRCQPILGHNTVFWYRQTMMQGLELLAYFRNRAPLDDSGMPKDRFSAEMPDATLATLKIQPSEPRDSAVYFCASGFPPLGGYTFGSGTRLTVV.

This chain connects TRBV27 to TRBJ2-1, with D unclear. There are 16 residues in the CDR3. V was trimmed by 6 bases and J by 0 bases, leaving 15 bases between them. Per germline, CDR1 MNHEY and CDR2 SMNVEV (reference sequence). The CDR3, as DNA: TGTGCCAGCAGCCGTCCCCCAGTTGGCTCCTACAATGAGCAGTTCTTC. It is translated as CASSRPPVGSYNEQFF.

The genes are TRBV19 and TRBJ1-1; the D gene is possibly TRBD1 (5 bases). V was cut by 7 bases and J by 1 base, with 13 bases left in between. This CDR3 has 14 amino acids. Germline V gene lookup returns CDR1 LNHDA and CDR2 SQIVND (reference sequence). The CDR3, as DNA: TGTGCCAGTACCTGGGGGGGGTCGAACACTGAAGCTTTCTTT. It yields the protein CASTWGGSNTEAFF.

CDR3 in amino acids: CASSQDGLTDTQYF. The CDR3 bases are TGCGCCAGCAGCCAAGACGGACTCACAGATACGCAGTATTTT. The V and J genes are TRBV4-1 and TRBJ2-3; D perhaps matches TRBD2 (5 bases). With 0 bases removed from V and 2 bases from J, the gap between germline ends came to 6 bases. CDR1 is MGHRA and CDR2 is YSYEKL in the germline V gene. The length of the CDR3 is 14 residues.

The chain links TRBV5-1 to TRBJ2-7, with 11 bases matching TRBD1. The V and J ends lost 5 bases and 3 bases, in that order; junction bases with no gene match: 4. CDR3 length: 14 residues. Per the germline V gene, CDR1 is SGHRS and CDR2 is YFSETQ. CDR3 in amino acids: CASSRTGGNYEQYF. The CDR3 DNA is TGCGCCAGCAGTCGGACAGGGGGCAACTACGAGCAGTACTTC.

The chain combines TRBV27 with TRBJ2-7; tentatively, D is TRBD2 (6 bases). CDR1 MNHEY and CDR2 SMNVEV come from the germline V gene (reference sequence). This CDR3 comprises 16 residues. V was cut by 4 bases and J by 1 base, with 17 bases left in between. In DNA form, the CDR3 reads TGTGCCAGCAGTTCCATCACGGGAGCACGGTCCTACGAGCAGTACTTC. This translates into CASSSITGARSYEQYF.

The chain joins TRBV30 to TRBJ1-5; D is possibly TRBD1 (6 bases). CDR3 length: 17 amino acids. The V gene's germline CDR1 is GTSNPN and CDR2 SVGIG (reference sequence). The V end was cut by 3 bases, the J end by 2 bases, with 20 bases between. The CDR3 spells CAWSLGTLSDGNQPQHF. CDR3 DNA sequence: TGTGCCTGGAGCCTTGGGACACTCTCAGATGGCAATCAGCCCCAGCATTTT.

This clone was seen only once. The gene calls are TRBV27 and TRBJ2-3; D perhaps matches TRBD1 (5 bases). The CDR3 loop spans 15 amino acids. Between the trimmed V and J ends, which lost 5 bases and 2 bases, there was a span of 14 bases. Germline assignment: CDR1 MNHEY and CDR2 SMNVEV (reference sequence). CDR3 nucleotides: TGTGCCAGCAGTCAAGACAGACTGTACACAGATACGCAGTATTTT. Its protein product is CASSQDRLYTDTQYF.